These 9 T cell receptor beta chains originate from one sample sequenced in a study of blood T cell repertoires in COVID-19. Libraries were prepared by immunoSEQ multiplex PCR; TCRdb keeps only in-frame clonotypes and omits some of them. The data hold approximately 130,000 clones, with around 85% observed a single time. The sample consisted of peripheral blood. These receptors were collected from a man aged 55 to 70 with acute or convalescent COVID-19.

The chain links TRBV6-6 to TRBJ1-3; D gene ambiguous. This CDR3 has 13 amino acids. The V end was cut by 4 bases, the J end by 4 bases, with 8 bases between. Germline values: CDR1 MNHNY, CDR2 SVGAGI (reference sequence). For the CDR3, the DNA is TGTGCCAGCAGTTCATTCCAAGGAAACACCATATATTTT. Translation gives CASSSFQGNTIYF.

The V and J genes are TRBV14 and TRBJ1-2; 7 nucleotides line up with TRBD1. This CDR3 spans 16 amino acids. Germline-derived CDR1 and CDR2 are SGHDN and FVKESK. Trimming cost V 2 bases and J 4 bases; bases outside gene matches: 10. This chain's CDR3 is CASSQSRTGGIYGYTF. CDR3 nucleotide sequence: TGTGCCAGCAGCCAATCCCGGACAGGCGGGATCTATGGCTACACCTTC.

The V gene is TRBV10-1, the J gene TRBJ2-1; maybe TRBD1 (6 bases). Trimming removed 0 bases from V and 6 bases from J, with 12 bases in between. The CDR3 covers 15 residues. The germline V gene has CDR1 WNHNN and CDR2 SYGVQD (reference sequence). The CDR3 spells CASSESKKQGNEQFF. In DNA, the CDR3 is TGCGCCAGCAGTGAGTCGAAGAAACAGGGCAATGAGCAGTTCTTC.

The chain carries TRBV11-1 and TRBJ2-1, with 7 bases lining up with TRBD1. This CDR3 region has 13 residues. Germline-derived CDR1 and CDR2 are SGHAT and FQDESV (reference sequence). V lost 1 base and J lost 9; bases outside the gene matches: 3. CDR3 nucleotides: TGTGCCAGCAGCTTAGGGGCAGGGGGTGAGCAGTTCTTC. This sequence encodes CASSLGAGGEQFF. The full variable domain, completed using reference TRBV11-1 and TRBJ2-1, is EAEVAQSPRYKITEKSQAVAFWCDPISGHATLYWYRQILGQGPELLVQFQDESVVDDSQLPKDRFSAERLKGVDSTLKIQPAELGDSAMYLCASSLGAGGEQFFGPGTRLTVL.

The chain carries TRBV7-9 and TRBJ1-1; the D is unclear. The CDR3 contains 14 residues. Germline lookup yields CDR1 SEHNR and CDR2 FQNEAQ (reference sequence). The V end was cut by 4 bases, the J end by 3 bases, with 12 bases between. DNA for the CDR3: TGTGCCAGCAGCTCCAGGCTAGCGGACACTGAAGCTTTCTTT. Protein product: CASSSRLADTEAFF.

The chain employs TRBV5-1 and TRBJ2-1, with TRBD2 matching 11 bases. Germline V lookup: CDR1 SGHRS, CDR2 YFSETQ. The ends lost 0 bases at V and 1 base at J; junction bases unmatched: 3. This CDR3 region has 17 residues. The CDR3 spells CASSLGLAGFSYNEQFF. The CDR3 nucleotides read TGCGCCAGCAGCTTGGGACTAGCGGGATTTTCCTACAATGAGCAGTTCTTC.

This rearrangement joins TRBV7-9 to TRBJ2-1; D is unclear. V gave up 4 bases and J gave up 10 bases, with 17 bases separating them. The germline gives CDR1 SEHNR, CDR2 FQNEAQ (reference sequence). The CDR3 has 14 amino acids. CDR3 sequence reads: CASSSPPLLPEQFF. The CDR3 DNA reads TGTGCCAGCAGCTCGCCACCCCTACTACCAGAGCAGTTCTTC.

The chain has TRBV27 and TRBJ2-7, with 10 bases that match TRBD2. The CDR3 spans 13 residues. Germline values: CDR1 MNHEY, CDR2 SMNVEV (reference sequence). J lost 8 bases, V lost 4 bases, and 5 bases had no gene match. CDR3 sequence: CASSSPGLAKQYF. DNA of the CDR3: TGTGCCAGCAGTTCCCCGGGACTAGCGAAGCAGTACTTC.

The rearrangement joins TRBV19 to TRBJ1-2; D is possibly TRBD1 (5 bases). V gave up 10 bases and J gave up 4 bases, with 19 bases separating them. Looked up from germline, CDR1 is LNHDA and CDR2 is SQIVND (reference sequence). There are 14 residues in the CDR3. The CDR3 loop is CATTQGRESYGYTF. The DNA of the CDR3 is TGTGCCACCACCCAAGGCAGGGAAAGCTATGGCTACACCTTC.